Detailed here is one T cell receptor beta chain. The target antigen is unknown. Produced via immunoSEQ multiplex PCR; TCRdb's table is partial and in-frame only. The sample yields fewer than 100,000 clones, roughly 86% seen once. This sample stems from a study of OX40 agonist ivuxolimab in advanced cancers. Study observations and caveats: Mean expanded clone counts were higher in CD8+ than CD4+ T cells.

J lost 2 bases, V lost 4 bases, and 9 bases had no gene match. CDR1 is MNHNY and CDR2 is SVGAGI in the germline V gene (reference sequence). This CDR3 spans 16 amino acids. J is TRBJ2-3 and V is TRBV6-6, with 7 bases identical to TRBD1. The source is an adult with an advanced solid tumor such as melanoma, head and neck, liver or kidney cancer. This specimen was CD4+ or CD8+ T cells sorted from blood, taken in a trial of the OX40 agonist ivuxolimab. The CDR3 reads CASSWGADRDTDTQYF. In nucleotides, the CDR3 is TGTGCCAGCAGTTGGGGCGCTGACAGGGACACAGATACGCAGTATTTT.